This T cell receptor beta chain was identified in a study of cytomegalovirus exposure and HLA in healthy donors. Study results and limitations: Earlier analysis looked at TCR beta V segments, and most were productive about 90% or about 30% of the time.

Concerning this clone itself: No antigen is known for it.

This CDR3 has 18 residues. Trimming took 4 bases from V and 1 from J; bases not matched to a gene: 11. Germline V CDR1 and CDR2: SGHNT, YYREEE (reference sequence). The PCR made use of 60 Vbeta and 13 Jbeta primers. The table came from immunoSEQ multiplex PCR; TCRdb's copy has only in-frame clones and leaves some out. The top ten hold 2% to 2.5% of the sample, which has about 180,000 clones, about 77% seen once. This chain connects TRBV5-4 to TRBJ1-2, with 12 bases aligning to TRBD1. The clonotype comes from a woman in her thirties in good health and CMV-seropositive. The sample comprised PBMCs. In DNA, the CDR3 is TGTGCCAGCAGCCCGCTCGTGGGACAGGGGGCGAATAACTATGGCTACACCTTC. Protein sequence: CASSPLVGQGANNYGYTF.